These 5 T cell receptor beta chains were all obtained from the same sample, sequenced in a study of early T cells in non-severe SARS-CoV-2 infection. MiXCR, run by TCRdb on the 5' RACE reads, gives a single entry per CDR3 protein. The table records about 76,000 distinct CDR3 sequences, 15% to 18% of them present only once. The material sequenced was whole blood. The source of these receptors is an adult who was a healthcare worker with PCR-confirmed SARS-CoV-2 infection or an uninfected control (not recorded which).

In its sample, this clonotype was seen many times. The gene calls are TRBV7-2 and TRBJ2-2; D unclear. The CDR3 contains 15 residues. CDR1 is SGHTA, CDR2 FQGNSA, per germline. Trimming shortened V by 6 bases and J by 0 bases, and 11 bases separated the two germline ends. The CDR3, as DNA: TGTGCCAGCAGGGGGTGGCAGTCGAACACCGGGGAGCTGTTTTTT. Translating gives CASRGWQSNTGELFF.

The rearrangement links TRBV7-6 to TRBJ2-5; D might be TRBD2 (6 bases). The CDR3 is 15 residues long. Trimming pared 0 bases from V and 3 bases from J, leaving 11 bases between. Looked up from germline, CDR1 is SGHVS and CDR2 is FNYEAQ. The CDR3 spells CASSLARGIEETQYF. CDR3 bases: TGTGCCAGCAGCTTAGCGCGGGGAATCGAAGAGACCCAGTACTTC.

This clonotype was counted at least ten times. J is TRBJ2-2 and V is TRBV2; no definite D call. Looked up from germline, CDR1 is SNHLY and CDR2 is FYNNEI. The CDR3 totals 13 residues. The germline V and J ends were trimmed by 6 bases and 4 bases, with 9 bases remaining between them. CDR3 bases: TGTGCCAGCAGGGCCAGTAGCACCGGGGAGCTGTTTTTT. It encodes CASRASSTGELFF.

V gene TRBV2 combines with J gene TRBJ2-7; 9 bases line up with TRBD2. Germline V CDR1 and CDR2: SNHLY, FYNNEI. The CDR3 sequence is 13 residues long. Unmatched junction bases numbered 8, after V lost 8 bases and J lost 6 bases. The CDR3 sequence is CASVTSGSLEQYF. The CDR3 coding sequence is TGTGCCAGCGTGACTAGCGGTTCCCTCGAGCAGTACTTC.

The chain combines TRBV27 with TRBJ1-4, with D perhaps TRBD1 (6 bases). Germline V CDR1 and CDR2: MNHEY, SMNVEV (reference sequence). The CDR3 runs 18 residues. Deletions cut 6 bases from V and 0 bases from J, with 20 bases between. The chain's CDR3 is CASRFTYPDSATNEKLFF. CDR3 nucleotide sequence: TGTGCCAGCAGATTTACTTATCCGGACAGTGCAACTAATGAAAAACTGTTTTTT.